These 27 T cell receptor beta chains came from one sample sequenced in a study of TIL therapy for anti-PD-1-resistant metastatic lung cancer. The immunoSEQ assay was v3. Using immunoSEQ multiplex PCR, the repertoire was profiled, and TCRdb retains in-frame clones only, with some absent. Of tens of thousands of clones in the sample, around 87% were seen once. The time point denotes: pre-treatment sample, taken before nivolumab and TIL therapy. This specimen was blood, taken at baseline. These receptors all stem from a person between 30 and 80 years old with non-small cell lung cancer.

The chain carries TRBV4-1 and TRBJ2-6; D is undetermined. V was trimmed by 3 bases and J by 0 bases, leaving 6 bases between them. Per the germline V gene, CDR1 is MGHRA and CDR2 is YSYEKL. The CDR3 consists of 15 residues. CDR3 nucleotides: TGCGCCAGCAGCCAGTTCAGCTCTGGGGCCAACGTCCTGACTTTC. Translated: CASSQFSSGANVLTF.

This chain links TRBV10-1 with TRBJ2-3; D uncertain. This CDR3 has 13 residues. Trimming shortened V by 5 bases and J by 5 bases, and 11 bases separated the two germline ends. The germline gives CDR1 WNHNN, CDR2 SYGVQD (reference sequence). The CDR3: CASSRESRDTQYF. DNA for the CDR3: TGCGCCAGCAGTAGAGAGAGTCGAGATACGCAGTATTTT.

The chain is built from TRBV30 and TRBJ2-3; 8 nucleotides agree with TRBD1. CDR1 and CDR2 from the germline V gene are GTSNPN and SVGIG (reference sequence). This CDR3 is 14 amino acids long. The V gene end was trimmed by 4 bases and the J gene end by 5 bases; junction bases not matched to a gene: 8. CDR3 DNA sequence: TGTGCCTGGATCGAACAGGGGGTCGGAGATACGCAGTATTTT. Its translation: CAWIEQGVGDTQYF.

The chain carries TRBV6-5 and TRBJ2-2; D is possibly TRBD1 (5 bases). Germline values: CDR1 MNHEY, CDR2 SVGAGI. Trimming took off 4 bases at V and 7 bases at J, with 10 bases between the two ends. The CDR3 length is 13 residues. The CDR3 coding sequence is TGTGCCAGCAGTTTTGCAGGGCACGGGGAGCTGTTTTTT. Protein product: CASSFAGHGELFF.

The rearrangement uses TRBV6-6 and TRBJ1-3; D might be TRBD1 (5 bases). Germline values: CDR1 MNHNY, CDR2 SVGAGI (reference sequence). Trimming shortened V by 2 bases and J by 2 bases, and 10 bases separated the two germline ends. This CDR3 has 15 amino acids. The chain's CDR3 is CASSYPGAAGNTIYF. The DNA of the CDR3 is TGTGCCAGCAGTTACCCCGGGGCGGCTGGAAACACCATATATTTT.

This chain links TRBV28 with TRBJ2-2; D call uncertain. Trimming left V 5 bases short and J 9 bases short, with 16 bases between. The CDR3 is 14 residues long. The germline CDR1 and CDR2 sequences are MDHEN and SYDVKM. The CDR3 DNA reads TGTGCCAGCAGTACCCTGCCGGCGGTCAGGGAGCTGTTTTTT. It codes for CASSTLPAVRELFF. The full variable domain, its missing parts supplied by reference TRBV28 and TRBJ2-2, is DVKVTQSSRYLVKRTGEKVFLECVQDMDHENMFWYRQDPGLGLRLIYFSYDVKMKEKGDIPEGYSVSREKKERFSLILESASTNQTSMYLCASSTLPAVRELFFGEGSRLTVL.

J is TRBJ1-1 and V is TRBV27; maybe TRBD1 (5 bases). Trimming took off 3 bases at V and 0 bases at J, with 8 bases between the two ends. CDR1 and CDR2 from the germline V gene are MNHEY and SMNVEV (reference sequence). The CDR3 is 14 residues long. The chain's CDR3 is CASSFGGMNTEAFF. CDR3 nucleotides: TGTGCCAGCAGTTTTGGGGGGATGAACACTGAAGCTTTCTTT.

CDR3 DNA sequence: TGTGCCAGCAGTTTCTCAGGAGGCTTGGCATCCTACACCTTC. It specifies CASSFSGGLASYTF. The chain joins TRBV27 to TRBJ1-2, with D unclear. From germline, CDR1 is MNHEY and CDR2 SMNVEV (reference sequence). The CDR3 has 14 amino acids. The germline V and J ends were trimmed by 3 bases and 10 bases, with 18 bases remaining between them.

The chain links TRBV7-8 to TRBJ2-3; D remains unclear. Germline values: CDR1 SGHVS, CDR2 FQNEAQ. This CDR3 contains 15 residues. V was pared by 5 bases and J by 0 bases, with 12 bases between. The CDR3 region is CASSPRVTSTDTQYF. The CDR3 nucleotides are TGTGCCAGCAGCCCGCGTGTTACTAGCACAGATACGCAGTATTTT. The whole variable domain, filled in from reference TRBV7-8 and TRBJ2-3, reads GAGVSQSPRYKVAKRGQDVALRCDPISGHVSLFWYQQALGQGPEFLTYFQNEAQLDKSGLPSDRFFAERPEGSVSTLKIQRTQQEDSAVYLCASSPRVTSTDTQYFGPGTRLTVL.

This chain uses TRBV10-3 with TRBJ2-1; 14 nucleotides agree with TRBD2. Germline loops: CDR1 ENHRY, CDR2 SYGVKD. Trimming cost V 5 bases and J 0 bases; bases outside gene matches: 9. CDR3 length equals 19 residues. The CDR3 reads CAISLTSGREARSYNEQFF. CDR3 DNA: TGTGCCATCAGTTTGACTAGCGGGAGGGAGGCACGCTCCTACAATGAGCAGTTCTTC.

The chain links TRBV4-1 to TRBJ2-1, with D possibly matching TRBD1 (6 bases). Trimming pared 4 bases from V and 5 bases from J, leaving 15 bases between. The CDR3 is 15 residues long. CDR1 is MGHRA, CDR2 YSYEKL, per germline. The CDR3 sequence is CASSPTTGPNNEQFF. For the CDR3, the DNA is TGCGCCAGCAGCCCCACGACAGGACCCAACAATGAGCAGTTCTTC.

The genes are TRBV5-1 and TRBJ1-4; 7 bases line up with TRBD1. Germline V gene data show CDR1 as SGHRS and CDR2 as YFSETQ. The CDR3 covers 13 residues. J gave up 4 bases and V 8 bases, and 5 bases lay outside the gene matches. CDR3: CARGQANNEKLFF. CDR3 bases: TGCGCCAGAGGACAGGCCAATAATGAAAAACTGTTTTTT.

The chain uses TRBV13 and TRBJ2-1; D may correspond to TRBD1 or TRBD2 (5 bases each). The germline V and J ends were trimmed by 8 bases and 4 bases, with 15 bases remaining between them. There are 14 residues in the CDR3. Germline CDR1 reads PRHDT; CDR2 reads FYEKMQ (reference sequence). CDR3 amino acids: CASAMRGAYNEQFF. The CDR3 coding sequence is TGTGCCAGCGCGATGAGGGGCGCTTACAATGAGCAGTTCTTC. Full variable domain (outside the CDR3, taken from reference TRBV13 and TRBJ2-1): AAGVIQSPRHLIKEKRETATLKCYPIPRHDTVYWYQQGPGQDPQFLISFYEKMQSDKGSIPDRFSAQQFSDYHSELNMSSLELGDSALYFCASAMRGAYNEQFFGPGTRLTVL.

The chain is built from TRBV30 and TRBJ1-3; D possibly corresponds to TRBD1 (5 bases). This CDR3 has 17 amino acids. Germline V gene lookup returns CDR1 GTSNPN and CDR2 SVGIG (reference sequence). V lost 4 bases to trimming and J lost 4 bases, with 23 bases between them. DNA of the CDR3: TGTGCCTGGAAAACTCTCTCTCTAGGGGTGGTAGGAAACACCATATATTTT. It encodes CAWKTLSLGVVGNTIYF.

The rearrangement uses TRBV28 and TRBJ2-5; 9 bases match TRBD2. This CDR3 spans 16 amino acids. Germline CDR1 MDHEN, CDR2 SYDVKM. The ends lost 9 bases at V and 2 bases at J; junction bases unmatched: 13. The CDR3 DNA reads as TGTGCCAGTCGTCCCTCGGGACTAGCTGCACAAGAGACCCAGTACTTC. Amino acids: CASRPSGLAAQETQYF.

The gene calls are TRBV2 and TRBJ2-7, with 10 bases fitting TRBD2. CDR1 and CDR2 from the germline V gene are SNHLY and FYNNEI. J lost 6 bases, V lost 5 bases, and 10 bases had no gene match. The CDR3 contains 15 residues. CDR3 loop: CASSSGTSVEIEQYF. DNA of the CDR3: TGTGCCAGCAGTTCCGGGACTAGCGTTGAAATCGAGCAGTACTTC.

This chain connects TRBV10-1 to TRBJ2-3; no reliable D call. The CDR3 is made up of 14 amino acids. The germline V gene encodes CDR1 WNHNN and CDR2 SYGVQD (reference sequence). Trimming left V 3 bases short and J 8 bases short, with 15 bases between. The CDR3 loop is CASSDAQPTGTQYF. The CDR3 DNA is TGCGCCAGCAGTGATGCTCAACCGACTGGTACGCAGTATTTT.

This clone was recorded a few times. V is TRBV5-1 and J is TRBJ2-1; 7 bases line up with TRBD1. There are 16 residues in the CDR3. From germline, CDR1 is SGHRS and CDR2 YFSETQ. V shed 6 bases, J shed 3 bases, and the junction held 12 bases outside the gene matches. In nucleotides, the CDR3 is TGCGCCAGCAATGTGATTGAGGGGGCGGGCTACAATGAGCAGTTCTTC. Translated: CASNVIEGAGYNEQFF.

This clone was detected a few times. The rearrangement links TRBV28 to TRBJ2-3; 11 nucleotides align to TRBD2. CDR1 is MDHEN and CDR2 is SYDVKM in the germline V gene. V lost 4 bases and J lost 6; bases outside the gene matches: 6. This CDR3 has 15 amino acids. The DNA of the CDR3 is TGTGCCAGCAGTTCCCCCTCTAGCGGGGGGGATACGCAGTATTTT. Amino acid sequence: CASSSPSSGGDTQYF.

This clone was detected only once. This rearrangement joins TRBV7-8 to TRBJ2-7; TRBD1 matches at 9 bases. J lost 3 bases, V lost 5 bases, and 8 bases had no gene match. Looked up from germline, CDR1 is SGHVS and CDR2 is FQNEAQ. This CDR3 is 15 amino acids long. The CDR3 DNA reads TGTGCCAGCAGCCCCTTACTGACAGGGGGCTACGAGCAGTACTTC. It specifies CASSPLLTGGYEQYF.

The chain couples TRBV29-1 to TRBJ2-3; TRBD2 aligns across 12 bases. The germline gives CDR1 SQVTM, CDR2 ANQGSEA. V lost 6 bases and J lost 3; bases outside the gene matches: 16. The CDR3 is made up of 18 amino acids. The CDR3 sequence: CSVKKLAGGPLLTDTQYF. The CDR3, as DNA: TGCAGCGTGAAGAAACTAGCGGGGGGACCCTTACTTACAGATACGCAGTATTTT.

This sequence joins TRBV28 and TRBJ2-7; 7 positions match TRBD2. The CDR3 has 11 residues. After removal of 6 bases from V and 6 bases from J, the junction contained 2 bases not matched to a gene. CDR1 is MDHEN, CDR2 SYDVKM, per germline. CDR3 nucleotides: TGTGCCAGCAGGAGCGGGGTCGAGCAGTACTTC. Its translation: CASRSGVEQYF. Complete variable domain (other parts from reference TRBV28 and TRBJ2-7): DVKVTQSSRYLVKRTGEKVFLECVQDMDHENMFWYRQDPGLGLRLIYFSYDVKMKEKGDIPEGYSVSREKKERFSLILESASTNQTSMYLCASRSGVEQYFGPGTRLTVT.

The J gene is TRBJ1-2, the V gene TRBV12-3 or TRBV12-4; D not certain. The CDR3 covers 12 residues. With 5 bases removed from V and 4 bases from J, the gap between germline ends came to 8 bases. As DNA, the CDR3 is TGTGCCAGCAGTCCCGTCCCCTATGGCTACACCTTC. Translated, it gives CASSPVPYGYTF.

The gene calls are TRBV28 and TRBJ1-1; 8 nucleotides line up with TRBD1. Germline assignment: CDR1 MDHEN and CDR2 SYDVKM. Germline trimming cut 2 bases from V and 2 bases from J; bases unmatched to any gene: 7. The CDR3 sequence is 16 residues long. The CDR3 nucleotides are TGTGCCAGCAGTTTAGGGTGGGGACAGGCAAACACTGAAGCTTTCTTT. Its protein is CASSLGWGQANTEAFF.

V gene TRBV30 combines with J gene TRBJ2-3; D unclear. Germline CDR1 GTSNPN, CDR2 SVGIG (reference sequence). CDR3 size: 12 residues. V gave up 0 bases and J gave up 6 bases, with 7 bases separating them. The CDR3 DNA is TGTGCCTGGAGTGTACTCTCGGATACGCAGTATTTT. It translates to CAWSVLSDTQYF.

V and J are TRBV3-1 (or the pseudogene TRBV3-2) and TRBJ2-7; D is unresolved. CDR1 LGHDT and CDR2 YNNKEL come from the germline V gene (reference sequence). There are 17 residues in the CDR3. Between the trimmed V and J ends, which lost 0 bases and 0 bases, there was a span of 15 bases. The CDR3 DNA reads as TGTGCCAGCAGCCAAGACTACAGCTACTCTCTCTCCTACGAGCAGTACTTC. Protein product: CASSQDYSYSLSYEQYF.

The V call is TRBV10-3, the J call TRBJ1-1, with unresolved D. Germline-derived CDR1 and CDR2 are ENHRY and SYGVKD. There are 14 residues in the CDR3. The V and J ends lost 0 bases and 0 bases respectively, with 5 bases between them. CDR3 sequence (DNA): TGTGCCATCAGTGAGTCACTGATGAACACTGAAGCTTTCTTT. This codes for CAISESLMNTEAFF.